A selection of T cell receptor beta chains follows, all from one sample in a study of cytotoxic CD8 clonotypes in ibrutinib-treated CLL. Clones were sequenced by immunoSEQ multiplex PCR, and TCRdb holds only the in-frame ones, with some missing. The sample includes 57,000 or so clones, roughly 58% of them seen just once. The sequenced sample was PBMCs, obtained at disease progression, from a patient treated with ibrutinib. The receptor set was obtained from a human donor with chronic lymphocytic leukemia. Each CDR3 is given with its conserved first and last residue. A D gene is named only where the DNA matches it firmly. The size of a clone is reported for some rows only, either as once, few or many, or as a class for expanded clones.

abundance	len	v_gene	j_gene	d_gene	CDR3aa	CDR3nt
.	16	TRBV7-7	TRBJ1-6	.	CASRRHTRFVDSPLHF	TGTGCCAGCAGACGACATACCCGATTTGTTGATTCACCCCTCCACTTT
few	13	TRBV5-5	TRBJ1-5	.	CASSPDSNQPQHF	TGTGCCAGCAGCCCTGATAGCAATCAGCCCCAGCATTTT
.	14	TRBV5-1	TRBJ1-5	TRBD1	CASSPGTDNQPQHF	TGCGCCAGCAGCCCCGGGACAGACAATCAGCCCCAGCATTTT
.	15	TRBV6-5	TRBJ2-1	.	CASSFLPSSYNEQFF	TGTGCCAGCAGCTTCCTACCGAGCTCCTACAATGAGCAGTTCTTC
.	16	TRBV7-2	TRBJ1-2	.	CASSLGPTGGRLGYTF	TGTGCCAGCAGCTTAGGGCCAACGGGGGGTCGGTTAGGCTACACCTTC
.	15	TRBV28	TRBJ2-3	.	CASTQGGSRTDTQYF	TGTGCCAGCACCCAGGGAGGCAGCCGCACAGATACGCAGTATTTT
.	14	TRBV18	TRBJ2-7	.	CASSPPGLAYEQYF	TGTGCCAGCTCACCACCGGGACTGGCCTACGAGCAGTACTTC
.	13	TRBV4-2	TRBJ2-7	.	CASSQDVIYEQYF	TGTGCCAGCAGCCAAGATGTCATCTACGAGCAGTACTTC
.	14	TRBV18	TRBJ2-4	.	CASSPPTHSKFQYF	TGTGCCAGCTCACCACCAACCCATTCAAAGTTTCAGTACTTC
.	14	TRBV2	TRBJ2-7	TRBD2	CASTPQRGVYEQYF	TGTGCCAGCACTCCCCAGCGGGGGGTCTACGAGCAGTACTTC
.	13	TRBV7-2	TRBJ1-5	.	CASSLIRNQPQHF	TGTGCCAGCAGCCTCATTCGCAATCAGCCCCAGCATTTT
.	17	TRBV9	TRBJ2-2	.	CASSVPRTGDGTGELFF	TGTGCCAGCAGCGTACCCCGGACTGGGGACGGCACCGGGGAGCTGTTTTTT
once	15	TRBV10-3	TRBJ2-7	.	CAISRHVDSSYEQYF	TGTGCCATCAGTCGACACGTTGATAGCTCCTACGAGCAGTACTTC
.	13	TRBV6-5	TRBJ1-5	TRBD1	CASSWLNRGPQHF	TGTGCCAGCAGTTGGTTGAACAGGGGCCCCCAGCATTTT
once	15	TRBV6-5	TRBJ1-3	.	CASRQPGDSGNTIYF	TGTGCCAGCAGACAGCCAGGTGACTCTGGAAACACCATATATTTT
few	16	TRBV6-6	TRBJ2-3	.	CASSYRAGGTGDTQYF	TGTGCCAGCAGTTACAGGGCGGGGGGGACAGGAGATACGCAGTATTTT
.	15	TRBV6-5	TRBJ1-2	.	CASSLSSGRDYGYTF	TGTGCCAGCAGTCTCTCCTCGGGGCGGGACTATGGCTACACCTTC
.	13	TRBV5-1	TRBJ2-3	.	CASSLGSTDTQYF	TGCGCCAGCAGCTTGGGGAGCACAGATACGCAGTATTTT
.	17	TRBV27	TRBJ2-2	TRBD1	CASSFSQWTGRTGELFF	TGTGCCAGCAGTTTCTCCCAGTGGACAGGGCGAACCGGGGAGCTGTTTTTT
.	12	TRBV15	TRBJ1-2	.	CATSRDGYGYTF	TGTGCCACCAGCAGGGACGGCTATGGCTACACCTTC
once	11	TRBV29-1	TRBJ1-2	.	CSGGQGDGYTF	TGCAGCGGGGGTCAGGGAGACGGCTACACCTTC
.	14	TRBV2	TRBJ1-5	TRBD1	CASSVQGVYQPQHF	TGTGCCAGCAGTGTGCAGGGGGTCTATCAGCCCCAGCATTTT
few	16	TRBV7-8	TRBJ2-7	.	CASSLPAGLTTYEQYF	TGTGCCAGCAGCTTACCTGCGGGCCTCACGACCTACGAGCAGTACTTC
.	14	TRBV15	TRBJ1-2	.	CATSVGGGGYGYTF	TGTGCCACCAGCGTCGGGGGAGGCGGCTATGGCTACACCTTC
.	12	TRBV6-5	TRBJ1-4	.	CASSSNDQKLFF	TGTGCCAGCAGCTCTAACGATCAAAAACTGTTTTTT
.	13	TRBV4-1	TRBJ1-2	.	CASSPQGSYGYTF	TGCGCCAGCAGCCCCCAGGGGAGCTATGGCTACACCTTC
.	15	TRBV15	TRBJ2-1	.	CATSKTDHPDNEQFF	TGTGCCACCAGCAAGACAGATCATCCCGACAATGAGCAGTTCTTC
.	15	TRBV5-1	TRBJ1-3	TRBD1	CASSLGGTGVNTIYF	TGCGCCAGCAGCTTGGGAGGGACAGGGGTAAACACCATATATTTT
.	14	TRBV30	TRBJ1-4	TRBD1	CAWKGQATNEKLFF	TGTGCCTGGAAAGGACAGGCAACTAATGAAAAACTGTTTTTT
.	14	TRBV7-9	TRBJ2-7	TRBD1	CASSLTGADYEQYF	TGTGCCAGCAGCTTGACAGGGGCTGACTACGAGCAGTACTTC
.	14	TRBV5-1	TRBJ2-3	.	CASSSGRVGDTQYF	TGCGCCAGCAGCTCAGGTAGAGTTGGAGATACGCAGTATTTT
.	15	TRBV18	TRBJ2-7	.	CASSPRTGELGEQYF	TGTGCCAGCTCACCACGGACGGGCGAATTAGGCGAGCAGTACTTC
.	15	TRBV18	TRBJ2-7	TRBD2	CASSPEGEGSYEQYF	TGTGCCAGCTCACCAGAAGGGGAGGGCTCCTACGAGCAGTACTTC
.	16	TRBV7-8	TRBJ1-1	.	CASSPRLGAGDTEAFF	TGTGCCAGCAGCCCCCGGTTAGGGGCAGGGGACACTGAAGCTTTCTTT
few	13	TRBV27	TRBJ2-7	.	CASGGLAQYEQYF	TGTGCCAGCGGGGGGCTAGCCCAGTACGAGCAGTACTTC
few	15	TRBV5-4	TRBJ2-5	TRBD2	CASSLQRGGLETQYF	TGTGCCAGCAGCTTACAGCGGGGGGGCTTAGAGACCCAGTACTTC
few	11	TRBV19	TRBJ1-2	.	CASSEVYGYTF	TGTGCCAGTAGTGAAGTTTATGGCTACACCTTC
.	14	TRBV27	TRBJ1-1	TRBD1	CASMDRAVNTEAFF	TGTGCCAGCATGGACAGGGCGGTAAACACTGAAGCTTTCTTT
.	13	TRBV5-1	TRBJ2-7	.	CASSTGRAYEQYF	TGCGCCAGCAGTACTGGTCGGGCCTACGAGCAGTACTTC
.	15	TRBV2	TRBJ2-2	.	CASSGVWRETGELFF	TGTGCCAGCAGTGGGGTGTGGAGGGAGACCGGGGAGCTGTTTTTT
.	12	TRBV5-5	TRBJ1-1	.	CASSWVGAEAFF	TGTGCCAGCAGCTGGGTGGGCGCTGAAGCTTTCTTT
.	12	TRBV4-2	TRBJ1-1	.	CASSQEQFEAFF	TGTGCCAGCAGCCAAGAACAGTTTGAAGCTTTCTTT
once	10	TRBV6-1	TRBJ1-2	TRBD1	CASSVQGGTF	TGTGCCAGCAGTGTACAGGGGGGTACCTTC
many	12	TRBV30	TRBJ1-2	.	CAWSAVELGYTF	TGTGCCTGGAGTGCCGTAGAGCTTGGCTACACCTTC
many	18	TRBV27	TRBJ2-2	TRBD2	CASSFSGLAGVHTGELFF	TGTGCCAGCAGTTTTTCCGGGCTAGCGGGAGTACACACCGGGGAGCTGTTTTTT
few	14	TRBV5-1	TRBJ2-3	.	CASGHTDSTDTQYF	TGCGCCAGCGGGCATACGGATAGCACAGATACGCAGTATTTT
many	12	TRBV2	TRBJ1-2	.	CASSEVLYGYTF	TGTGCCAGCAGTGAAGTCCTCTATGGCTACACCTTC
once	15	TRBV18	TRBJ1-2	TRBD1	CASSPPTGRNYGYTF	TGTGCCAGCTCACCACCGACAGGGCGTAACTATGGCTACACCTTC
.	15	TRBV7-9	TRBJ2-1	TRBD2	CASSLRGNSYNEQFF	TGTGCCAGCAGCCTGCGGGGGAACTCCTACAATGAGCAGTTCTTC
.	14	TRBV7-3	TRBJ2-4	TRBD2	CASSPGTSGSIQYF	TGTGCCAGCAGCCCAGGGACTAGCGGGAGCATTCAGTACTTC
few	16	TRBV15	TRBJ2-5	TRBD1	CATSNFPGQGIETQYF	TGTGCCACCAGCAATTTCCCGGGACAGGGTATCGAGACCCAGTACTTC
.	17	TRBV30	TRBJ2-7	.	CAWSHPGILPRRYEQYF	TGTGCCTGGAGCCACCCCGGGATTCTCCCCCGACGATACGAGCAGTACTTC
many	15	TRBV25-1	TRBJ1-6	TRBD1	CASSAQGGIDSPLHF	TGTGCCAGCAGTGCACAGGGGGGAATAGATTCACCCCTCCACTTT
.	13	TRBV18	TRBJ1-4	TRBD1	CASSIGTVEKLFF	TGTGCCAGCTCAATCGGGACAGTCGAAAAACTGTTTTTT
once	14	TRBV5-1	TRBJ1-1	TRBD1	CASSLEGAATEAFF	TGCGCCAGCAGCTTGGAGGGGGCTGCCACTGAAGCTTTCTTT
.	15	TRBV2	TRBJ2-5	.	CASSEVGTTGETQYF	TGTGCCAGCAGTGAAGTTGGCACAACGGGGGAGACCCAGTACTTC
.	16	TRBV4-3	TRBJ1-5	.	CASSQDILGGWQPQHF	TGCGCCAGCAGCCAAGATATCCTCGGGGGCTGGCAGCCCCAGCATTTT